This T cell receptor beta chain was sequenced during a study of T cell responses to AZD1222 COVID-19 vaccine (dated by TCRdb to the early 2020s). About the study as a whole: A total of about 250 trial participants underwent TCR sequencing, of whom some 200 had received two doses of AZD1222 and 26 had received two doses of the MenACWY control vaccine. Trial participants were enrolled by age into subgroups of 18-55, 56-69 and 70-plus years, and about 150, 27 and 61 TCR-sequenced participants, respectively, were included in these subgroups.

Interpreted using the paper, the time point label stands for: about 28 days (+/-7) after the second vaccine dose. AZD1222 recipients with second doses at about 4 weeks or about 12 weeks were pooled, because spike-specific TCR depth and breadth did not differ between schedules. Samples from vaccinated people were obtained from the UK trials COV001 and COV002, which included a single-blind randomized controlled phase 2/3 trial of AZD1222 (ChAdOx1 nCoV-19) in healthy adults. Trial participant PBMC samples were collected at day 0 and day 28 after the second dose for TCRbeta chain sequencing. The investigation overall reported the following: Epitopes outside the regions mutated in the B.1.351 and B.1.1.7 variants were reportedly recognized by nearly half of the unique spike-specific TCRs. Conclusions about previously exposed vaccinees are limited, since just a handful of AZD1222 recipients were seropositive for SARS-CoV-2 at baseline. Because no samples from the day 14 peak response were available, repertoires could be characterized only after the peak T cell response. The whole spike protein was spanned by vaccine-associated CD4 TCRs, and dominant responses were seen in regions 160-218 and 743-854. The 56-69-year group was small, and its depth increase did not reach significance, likely because of low power. Participants were mostly white British and included more females than males, and it was suggested by the authors that clonal diversity may have been underestimated. After two AZD1222 doses, spike-specific TCR breadth and depth were significantly higher than at day 0 and than in MenACWY recipients.

The CDR3 regions of human TCRbeta chains were analyzed by immunosequencing. The authors' pipeline ran thus. Repertoire TCRs were matched against a reference library of SARS-CoV-2-specific TCRs generated with the MIRA antigen-specificity platform. Breadth was defined as the fraction of unique TCRs that were SARS-CoV-2-associated. Depth was defined as the fraction of total T cells that were SARS-CoV-2-associated. Using the MIRA data, every spike-specific TCR was mapped to the spike region that the TCR reacted to and assigned to either a CD4 or a CD8 class. Log10-transformed breadth and depth values were compared by one-way ANOVA with Sidak's multiple comparisons tests. In its TCRdb copy, this immuneACCESS table keeps in-frame sequences only and misses some clones. Where compared with another copy, unresolved V genes explain less than half of these, and the others have no known cause. From that table come the V and J calls and clone size; the DNA was used to work out D and trimming. Within this sample are 90,000 to 120,000 clones, with roughly 90% of them counted one time only. Clones ranked in the top ten supply 7.5% to 9.5% of the sample.

Of note for this clone: Its antigen is not yet known. Base qualities were left out, and no much larger clone turns up one base away.

The TCR comes from an adult who received the AZD1222 COVID-19 vaccine. This specimen consisted of peripheral blood, obtained 28 days after the second AZD1222 dose.

The DNA reads as follows: TGTGCCAGCAGCGGGGAGGTGGATCAGCCCCAGCATTTT. The encoded protein is CASSGEVDQPQHF. This receptor chain uses TRBV6-4 and TRBJ1-5; the D gene cannot be resolved reliably. V was cut back by 6 bases and J by 5 bases, leaving a gap of 11 bases between them. Measured from the cysteine to the phenylalanine, the CDR3 is 13 residues long. CDR3 DNA is the only sequence kept; it has 39 bases, read in frame from the first base. The germline V gene sets CDR1 to MRHNA and CDR2 to SNTAGT.